This T cell receptor beta chain came from a study of blood T cell repertoires in COVID-19. This clone was seen just once. Libraries were prepared by immunoSEQ multiplex PCR; TCRdb keeps only in-frame clonotypes and omits some of them. The sample comprises about 270,000 clones, roughly 79% of which are singletons, and 2.5% to 3% rests with the top ten. The CDR3 sequence is 16 residues long. CDR1 and CDR2 from the germline V gene are SGHDT and YYEEEE. V was shortened by 5 bases and J by 4 bases, with 21 bases between the two germline ends. V usage is TRBV5-6 and J usage is TRBJ1-2; D is ambiguous. This sequence was found in a woman between 55 and 75 years old with active or convalescent COVID-19. Sequencing input: peripheral blood. CDR3 sequence reads: CASSSGRGRSFYGYTF. Here the CDR3 DNA reads TGTGCCAGCAGTTCCGGGAGAGGCAGGAGTTTCTATGGCTACACCTTC.